This record looks at one TCR beta chain sequence and its context. The data derive from a study of blood T cell repertoires in COVID-19. Only in-frame clones appear in the TCRdb table, and some are missing; sequencing was by immunoSEQ multiplex PCR. The sample records 88,000 or so clones, 81% being singletons. This receptor was obtained from a man in his sixties with acute or convalescent COVID-19. The sequenced sample was peripheral blood.

This CDR3 reads CASSQLSGNTIYF. DNA of the CDR3: TGTGCCAGCAGCCAACTTTCTGGAAACACCATATATTTT. The J gene is TRBJ1-3, the V gene TRBV3-1 (or the pseudogene TRBV3-2); D is unclear. Germline CDR1 and CDR2: LGHDT and YNNKEL (reference sequence). The CDR3 contains 13 residues. The germline V and J ends were trimmed by 2 bases and 1 base, with 3 bases remaining between them.